The 27 T cell receptor beta chains below all came from one sample that was sequenced in a study of blood T cell repertoires in COVID-19. Method: immunoSEQ multiplex PCR; TCRdb's copy keeps in-frame clones and lacks some. The sample carries about 170,000 clones, 88% recorded once. Sequencing used peripheral blood. Receptors were obtained from a man in his fifties or sixties who had recovered from COVID-19.

The chain uses TRBV5-1 and TRBJ2-5; 11 bases are a match to TRBD1. Trimming cost V 0 bases and J 4 bases; bases outside gene matches: 5. This CDR3 region has 16 residues. CDR1 and CDR2 (germline): SGHRS, YFSETQ. The CDR3 sequence: CASSLAPGTGGETQYF. In DNA form, the CDR3 reads TGCGCCAGCAGCTTGGCTCCCGGGACAGGGGGAGAGACCCAGTACTTC.

This chain uses TRBV28 with TRBJ2-1, with TRBD2 identical over 7 bases. This CDR3 contains 16 residues. CDR1 is MDHEN, CDR2 SYDVKM, per germline. V shed 6 bases, J shed 0 bases, and the junction held 8 bases outside the gene matches. The CDR3 DNA is TGTGCCAGCAGAGCGGGACTTCTTAGCTCCTACAATGAGCAGTTCTTC. This translates into CASRAGLLSSYNEQFF. Filled out from reference TRBV28 and TRBJ2-1, the complete variable domain reads DVKVTQSSRYLVKRTGEKVFLECVQDMDHENMFWYRQDPGLGLRLIYFSYDVKMKEKGDIPEGYSVSREKKERFSLILESASTNQTSMYLCASRAGLLSSYNEQFFGPGTRLTVL.

J is TRBJ1-2 and V is TRBV6-5; 9 bases map to TRBD1. Germline-derived CDR1 and CDR2 are MNHEY and SVGAGI. The CDR3 has 13 residues. V shed 6 bases, J shed 2 bases, and the junction held 1 base outside the gene matches. CDR3 bases: TGTGCCAGCAGGACAGGGGGAAACTATGGCTACACCTTC. Protein product: CASRTGGNYGYTF.

The V call is TRBV28, the J call TRBJ2-7; 8 nucleotides line up with TRBD1. J was trimmed by 2 bases and V by 3 bases; bases with no gene match: 6. The germline CDR1 and CDR2 sequences are MDHEN and SYDVKM. CDR3 length equals 15 residues. DNA for the CDR3: TGTGCCAGCAGTTTGAGGGACAGGAATACCTACGAGCAGTACTTC. This codes for CASSLRDRNTYEQYF.

The chain combines TRBV20-1 with TRBJ1-1; D not resolved. Between the trimmed V and J ends, which lost 0 bases and 11 bases, there was a span of 10 bases. CDR1 and CDR2 from the germline V gene are DFQATT and SNEGSKA (reference sequence). CDR3 size: 11 residues. Here the CDR3 reads CSARDGIRAFF. The CDR3 DNA reads as TGCAGTGCTAGAGACGGGATAAGGGCTTTCTTT.

The gene calls are TRBV7-2 and TRBJ2-7; D gene uncertain. CDR1 is SGHTA, CDR2 FQGNSA, per germline. The CDR3 covers 13 residues. V lost 5 bases, J lost 5 bases, and 13 bases lay in between. The CDR3 region has the DNA TGTGCCAGCAGCGCGCGTCGGAGCCACGAGCAGTACTTC. Translated, it gives CASSARRSHEQYF.

The J gene is TRBJ2-5, the V gene TRBV7-3, with 8 bases lining up with TRBD1. The V gene's germline CDR1 is SGHTA and CDR2 FQGTGA. V trimming: 5 bases; J trimming: 5 bases; junction bases outside the gene matches: 4. The CDR3 contains 13 residues. CDR3 DNA sequence: TGTGCCAGCAGCGAGACAGGGGTGGAGACCCAGTACTTC. Its translation: CASSETGVETQYF.

The chain uses TRBV5-1 and TRBJ2-7, with D maybe TRBD2 (5 bases). Trimming pared 0 bases from V and 4 bases from J, leaving 11 bases between. Per the germline V gene, CDR1 is SGHRS and CDR2 is YFSETQ. The CDR3 contains 14 residues. The CDR3 bases are TGCGCCAGCAGCTTGGCCGGACTTAATTACGAGCAGTACTTC. It yields the protein CASSLAGLNYEQYF.

This rearrangement joins TRBV29-1 to TRBJ2-7; the match to TRBD1 covers 8 bases. CDR1 is SQVTM, CDR2 ANQGSEA, per germline. V lost 0 bases, J lost 3 bases, and 4 bases stayed unmatched. The CDR3 sequence is 14 residues long. CDR3 DNA: TGCAGCGTTGAAGATCTAGGACAGGGCTACGAGCAGTACTTC. Amino acid sequence: CSVEDLGQGYEQYF.

This chain connects TRBV12-3 or TRBV12-4 to TRBJ2-3; maybe TRBD2 (6 bases). This CDR3 is built from 12 residues. Trimming removed 2 bases at V and 13 bases at J, with 13 bases between. CDR3 amino acids: CASSLRVGGKYF. In nucleotides, the CDR3 is TGTGCCAGCAGTTTACGGGTAGGAGGGAAGTATTTT.

This clone was seen a handful of times. This sequence joins TRBV5-5 and TRBJ1-4, with 8 bases identical to TRBD1. This CDR3 region has 15 residues. Trimming removed 2 bases from V and 7 bases from J; junction bases left unmatched: 7. Per the germline V gene, CDR1 is SGHKS and CDR2 is YYEKEE (reference sequence). CDR3 amino acids: CASSLGQGDSEKLFF. CDR3 coding DNA: TGTGCCAGCAGCTTAGGACAGGGAGATAGTGAAAAACTGTTTTTT.

The chain uses TRBV5-8 and TRBJ1-5, with D uncertain. The germline V gene has CDR1 SGHTS and CDR2 YDEGEE. V lost 4 bases and J lost 9, with 20 bases in between. This CDR3 region has 15 residues. Written as DNA, the CDR3 is TGTGCCAGCAGCGAGCGTCAGAGACTAACGCGGCCCCAGCATTTT. Translating it yields CASSERQRLTRPQHF.

The chain has TRBV6-6 and TRBJ2-3; TRBD2 agrees at 8 bases. V dropped 6 bases and J dropped 0; count of bases not matched to a gene: 5. From germline, CDR1 is MNHNY and CDR2 SVGAGI (reference sequence). This CDR3 has 15 amino acids. CDR3 sequence: CASSGRGESTDTQYF. The CDR3 coding sequence is TGTGCCAGCAGCGGGCGGGGGGAGAGCACAGATACGCAGTATTTT.

The chain uses TRBV2 and TRBJ2-7, with 8 bases matching TRBD1. This CDR3 comprises 15 residues. Germline V lookup: CDR1 SNHLY, CDR2 FYNNEI. V shed 5 bases, J shed 6 bases, and the junction held 12 bases outside the gene matches. The CDR3 loop reads CASSTRQGKISEQYF. For the CDR3, the DNA is TGTGCCAGCAGTACTCGACAGGGGAAGATATCCGAGCAGTACTTC.

This clone was counted a single time. This sequence joins TRBV27 and TRBJ1-5; weak D call: TRBD1 (5 bases). V was shortened by 6 bases and J by 5 bases, with 11 bases between the two germline ends. The length of the CDR3 is 13 residues. CDR1 and CDR2 from the germline V gene are MNHEY and SMNVEV (reference sequence). Here the CDR3 DNA reads TGTGCCAGCAGGGGAGGGGTGCATCAGCCCCAGCATTTT. Protein product: CASRGGVHQPQHF.

This sequence joins TRBV21-1 and TRBJ2-4; TRBD1, the D gene given by the table, was not confirmed from the DNA. TRBV21-1 is a known pseudogene. The CDR3 covers 18 residues. The CDR3, as DNA: TGTGCCAGCAGCCCCCTGACAGGGGCCCCCGCAGCCAAAAACATTCAGTACTTC. Translation: CASSPLTGAPAAKNIQYF.

The V call is TRBV6-5, the J call TRBJ2-5, with 10 positions matching TRBD2. The CDR3 length is 15 residues. V was pared by 7 bases and J by 4 bases, with 9 bases of the junction left unmatched. CDR1 and CDR2 (germline): MNHEY, SVGAGI. CDR3 amino acids: CASTTAGGPRETQYF. The CDR3 DNA reads TGTGCCAGCACCACAGCGGGGGGGCCCCGAGAGACCCAGTACTTC.

CDR3 residues: CASSLTGGWQPQHF. The CDR3 DNA reads as TGTGCCAGCAGTCTGACAGGGGGCTGGCAGCCCCAGCATTTT. The chain recombines TRBV6-5 with TRBJ1-5, with 10 bases aligning to TRBD1. The CDR3 has 14 amino acids. CDR1 MNHEY and CDR2 SVGAGI come from the germline V gene. With V trimmed by 5 bases and J by 7 bases, 5 bases remained unmatched.

This chain joins TRBV3-1 (or the pseudogene TRBV3-2) and TRBJ2-1, with 8 nucleotides matching TRBD2. The length of the CDR3 is 15 residues. Losses at the gene ends were 4 bases for V and 6 bases for J; bases not matched to a gene: 8. Germline CDR1 LGHDT, CDR2 YNNKEL (reference sequence). As DNA, the CDR3 is TGTGCCAGCAGCCTAGCGGGGATCGTACCCAATGAGCAGTTCTTC. Encoded protein: CASSLAGIVPNEQFF.

The sample holds one count of this clone. The V call is TRBV10-3, the J call TRBJ2-7, with a possible D match to TRBD1 (5 bases). V lost 3 bases, J lost 5 bases, and 5 bases lay in between. The CDR3 has 11 residues. Germline V CDR1 and CDR2: ENHRY, SYGVKD. The DNA of the CDR3 is TGTGCCATCAGTGAACAGGACGAGCAGTACTTC. It yields the protein CAISEQDEQYF.

CDR3 protein: CASSLRNPGQGTEAFF. The DNA of the CDR3 is TGCGCCAGCAGCTTGAGAAATCCGGGACAGGGAACTGAAGCTTTCTTT. The chain recombines TRBV5-1 with TRBJ1-1, with 9 bases aligning to TRBD1. Germline values: CDR1 SGHRS, CDR2 YFSETQ. V lost 1 base, J lost 5 bases, and 9 bases stayed unmatched. The CDR3 contains 16 residues.

The V gene is TRBV6-5, the J gene TRBJ2-5, with D perhaps TRBD2 (5 bases). The CDR3 contains 13 residues. Deletions cut 5 bases from V and 4 bases from J, with 11 bases between. Per germline, CDR1 MNHEY and CDR2 SVGAGI. The CDR3 region is CASSRRSRETQYF. The CDR3 region has the DNA TGTGCCAGCAGTCGGAGGAGTAGAGAGACCCAGTACTTC.

This chain links TRBV28 with TRBJ1-3; D is ambiguous. With 2 bases removed from V and 8 bases from J, the gap between germline ends came to 16 bases. Per the germline V gene, CDR1 is MDHEN and CDR2 is SYDVKM. The CDR3 length is 15 residues. The DNA of the CDR3 is TGTGCCAGCAGTTTACCTGGGAGGGAAAGCCACACCATATATTTT. This sequence encodes CASSLPGRESHTIYF.

This clone was recorded once. This chain joins TRBV5-4 and TRBJ2-2; 7 bases agree with TRBD2. The CDR3 extends over 16 amino acids. Germline V gives CDR1 SGHNT, CDR2 YYREEE (reference sequence). J lost 2 bases, V lost 7 bases, and 11 bases had no gene match. CDR3 in amino acids: CASRDGGTGNTGELFF. As DNA, the CDR3 is TGTGCCAGCCGCGACGGGGGGACGGGAAACACCGGGGAGCTGTTTTTT.

J is TRBJ2-5 and V is TRBV9, with D possibly being TRBD2 (6 bases). CDR1 is SGDLS, CDR2 YYNGEE, per germline. Trimming removed 0 bases at V and 4 bases at J, with 10 bases between. The length of the CDR3 is 14 residues. CDR3 loop: CASSVGGLTETQYF. The CDR3, as DNA: TGTGCCAGCAGCGTAGGGGGACTTACAGAGACCCAGTACTTC. The full variable domain, in which reference TRBV9 and TRBJ2-5 provide the parts outside the CDR3, is DSGVTQTPKHLITATGQRVTLRCSPRSGDLSVYWYQQSLDQGLQFLIQYYNGEERAKGNILERFSAQQFPDLHSELNLSSLELGDSALYFCASSVGGLTETQYFGPGTRLLVL.

The chain is built from TRBV3-1 (or the pseudogene TRBV3-2) and TRBJ2-4; perhaps TRBD2 as D (6 bases). CDR3 length equals 17 residues. The germline V gene encodes CDR1 LGHDT and CDR2 YNNKEL (reference sequence). Trimming cost V 2 bases and J 1 base, with 15 bases left between them. CDR3 sequence (DNA): TGTGCCAGCAGCCAAAGGGGAGGTGGAGGGGCCAAAAACATTCAGTACTTC. It is translated as CASSQRGGGGAKNIQYF.

Here the CDR3 reads CASSPSGVSYNEQFF. The CDR3 DNA sequence: TGTGCCAGCAGCCCTAGCGGGGTCTCCTACAATGAGCAGTTCTTC. The V gene is TRBV7-3, the J gene TRBJ2-1; 9 bases align to TRBD2. V dropped 5 bases and J dropped 0; count of bases not matched to a gene: 2. Germline CDR1 SGHTA, CDR2 FQGTGA. The CDR3 has 15 amino acids.